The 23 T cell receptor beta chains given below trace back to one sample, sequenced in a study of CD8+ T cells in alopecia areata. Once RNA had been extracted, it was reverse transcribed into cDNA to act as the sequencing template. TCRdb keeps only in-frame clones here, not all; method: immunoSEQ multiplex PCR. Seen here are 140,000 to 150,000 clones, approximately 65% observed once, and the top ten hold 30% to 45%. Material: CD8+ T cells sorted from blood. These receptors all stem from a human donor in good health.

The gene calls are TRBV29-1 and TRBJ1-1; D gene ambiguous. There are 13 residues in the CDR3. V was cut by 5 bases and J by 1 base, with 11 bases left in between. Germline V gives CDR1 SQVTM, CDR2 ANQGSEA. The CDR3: CSVPAPSNTEAFF. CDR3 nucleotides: TGCAGCGTTCCGGCTCCCTCGAACACTGAAGCTTTCTTT.

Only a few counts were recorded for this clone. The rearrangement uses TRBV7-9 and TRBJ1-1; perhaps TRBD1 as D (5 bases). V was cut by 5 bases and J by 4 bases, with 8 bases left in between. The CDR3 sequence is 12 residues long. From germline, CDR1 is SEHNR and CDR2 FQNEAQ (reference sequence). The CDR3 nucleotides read TGTGCCAGCAGCCTGGGGACCACTGAAGCTTTCTTT. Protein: CASSLGTTEAFF.

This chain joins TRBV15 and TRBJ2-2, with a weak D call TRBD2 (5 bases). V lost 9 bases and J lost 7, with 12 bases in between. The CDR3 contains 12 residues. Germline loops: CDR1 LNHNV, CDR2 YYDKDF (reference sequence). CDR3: CATGGTLGELFF. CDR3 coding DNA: TGTGCCACTGGAGGCACTCTCGGGGAGCTGTTTTTT.

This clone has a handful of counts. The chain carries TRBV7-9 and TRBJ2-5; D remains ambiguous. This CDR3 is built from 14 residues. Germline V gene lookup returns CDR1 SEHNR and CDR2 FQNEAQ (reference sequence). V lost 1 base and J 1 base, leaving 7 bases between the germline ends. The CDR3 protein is CASSLVMPQETQYF. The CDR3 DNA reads TGTGCCAGCAGCTTAGTAATGCCCCAAGAGACCCAGTACTTC.

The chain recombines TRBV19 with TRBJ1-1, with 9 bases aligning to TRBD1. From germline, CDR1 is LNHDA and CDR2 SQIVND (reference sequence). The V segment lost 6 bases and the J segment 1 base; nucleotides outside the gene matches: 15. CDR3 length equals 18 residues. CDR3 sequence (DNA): TGTGCCAGTAGGCGGACGGGGGGACAGGGTGGTTGGAACACTGAAGCTTTCTTT. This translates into CASRRTGGQGGWNTEAFF.

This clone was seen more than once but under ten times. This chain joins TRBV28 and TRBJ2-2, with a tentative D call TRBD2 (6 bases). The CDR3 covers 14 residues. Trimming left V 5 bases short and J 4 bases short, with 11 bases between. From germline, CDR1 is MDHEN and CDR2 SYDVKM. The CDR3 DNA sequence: TGTGCCAGCAGTAGGGTAGCGGCCACCGGGGAGCTGTTTTTT. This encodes CASSRVAATGELFF.

The CDR3 is CASSLRLAGYTGELFF. The CDR3 DNA is TGTGCCAGCAGCTTAAGACTAGCGGGATACACCGGGGAGCTGTTTTTT. The chain employs TRBV7-8 and TRBJ2-2, with TRBD2 identical over 11 bases. The germline CDR1 and CDR2 sequences are SGHVS and FQNEAQ. The CDR3 spans 16 residues. V lost 2 bases to trimming and J lost 3 bases; unmatched junction nucleotides: 2.

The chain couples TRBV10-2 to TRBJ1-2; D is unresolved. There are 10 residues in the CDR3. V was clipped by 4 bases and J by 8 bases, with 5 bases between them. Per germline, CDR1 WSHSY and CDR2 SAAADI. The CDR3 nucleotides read TGCGCCAGCAGTGGAAGCGGCTACACCTTC. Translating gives CASSGSGYTF.

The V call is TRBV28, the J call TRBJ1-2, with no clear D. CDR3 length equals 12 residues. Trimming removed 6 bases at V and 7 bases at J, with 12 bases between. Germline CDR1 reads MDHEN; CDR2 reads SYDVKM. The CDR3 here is CASSTSNSGYTF. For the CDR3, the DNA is TGTGCCAGCAGCACTTCTAATTCTGGCTACACCTTC.

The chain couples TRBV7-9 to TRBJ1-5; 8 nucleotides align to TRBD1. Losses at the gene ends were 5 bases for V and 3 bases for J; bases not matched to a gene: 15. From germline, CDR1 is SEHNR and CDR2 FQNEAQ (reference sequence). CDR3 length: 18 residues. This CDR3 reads CASSPIVSGQGPNQPQHF. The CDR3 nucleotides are TGTGCCAGCAGCCCTATTGTCTCTGGACAGGGCCCCAATCAGCCCCAGCATTTT. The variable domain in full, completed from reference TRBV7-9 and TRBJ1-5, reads DTGVSQNPRHKITKRGQNVTFRCDPISEHNRLYWYRQTLGQGPEFLTYFQNEAQLEKSRLLSDRFSAERPKGSFSTLEIQRTEQGDSAMYLCASSPIVSGQGPNQPQHFGDGTRLSIL.

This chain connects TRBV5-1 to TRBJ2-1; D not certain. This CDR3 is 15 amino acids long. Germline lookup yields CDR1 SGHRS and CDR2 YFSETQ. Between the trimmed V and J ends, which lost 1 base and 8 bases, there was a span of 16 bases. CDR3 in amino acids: CASSLKDPRIYEQFF. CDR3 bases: TGCGCCAGCAGCTTGAAAGACCCTAGGATCTATGAGCAGTTCTTC.

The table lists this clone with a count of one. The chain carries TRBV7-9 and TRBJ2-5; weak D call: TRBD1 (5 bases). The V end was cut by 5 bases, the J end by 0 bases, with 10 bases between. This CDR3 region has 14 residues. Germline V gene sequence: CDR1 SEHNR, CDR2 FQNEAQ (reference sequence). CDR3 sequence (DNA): TGTGCCAGCAGCCCGCCAGGGAACCAAGAGACCCAGTACTTC. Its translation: CASSPPGNQETQYF.

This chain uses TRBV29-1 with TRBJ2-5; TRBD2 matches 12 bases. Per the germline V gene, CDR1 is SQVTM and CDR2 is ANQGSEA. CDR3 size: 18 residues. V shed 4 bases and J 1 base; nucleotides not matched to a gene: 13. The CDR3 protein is CSVVITSLAGGIQETQYF. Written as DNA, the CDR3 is TGCAGCGTTGTAATCACGTCACTAGCGGGAGGAATCCAAGAGACCCAGTACTTC.

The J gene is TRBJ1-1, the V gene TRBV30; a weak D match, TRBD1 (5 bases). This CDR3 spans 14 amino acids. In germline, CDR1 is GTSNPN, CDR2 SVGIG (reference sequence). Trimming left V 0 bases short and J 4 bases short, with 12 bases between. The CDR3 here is CAWSVAGGGTEAFF. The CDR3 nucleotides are TGTGCCTGGAGTGTCGCGGGGGGAGGCACTGAAGCTTTCTTT.

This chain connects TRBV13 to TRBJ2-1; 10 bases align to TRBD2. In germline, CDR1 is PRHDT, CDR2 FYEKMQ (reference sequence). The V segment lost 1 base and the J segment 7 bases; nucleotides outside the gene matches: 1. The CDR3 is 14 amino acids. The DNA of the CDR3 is TGTGCCAGCAGCTTAGCTAGCGGGGGTAATGAGCAGTTCTTC. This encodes CASSLASGGNEQFF.

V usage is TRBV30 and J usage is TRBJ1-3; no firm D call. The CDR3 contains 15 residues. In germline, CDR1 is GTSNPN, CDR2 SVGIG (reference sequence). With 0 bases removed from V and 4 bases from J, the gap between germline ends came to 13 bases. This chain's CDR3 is CAWSVPGPRGNTIYF. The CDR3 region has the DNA TGTGCCTGGAGTGTACCCGGGCCCCGAGGAAACACCATATATTTT.

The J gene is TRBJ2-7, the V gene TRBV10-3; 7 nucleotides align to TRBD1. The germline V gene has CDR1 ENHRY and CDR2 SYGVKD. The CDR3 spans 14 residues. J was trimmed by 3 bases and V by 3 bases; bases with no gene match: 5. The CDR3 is CAISDPGQSYEQYF. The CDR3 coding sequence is TGTGCCATCAGTGACCCGGGACAGAGCTACGAGCAGTACTTC.

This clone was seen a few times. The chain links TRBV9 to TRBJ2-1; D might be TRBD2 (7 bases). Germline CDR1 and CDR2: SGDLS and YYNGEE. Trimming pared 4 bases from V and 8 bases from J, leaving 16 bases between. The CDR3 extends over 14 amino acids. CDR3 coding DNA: TGTGCCAGCAGCCTCGGACTAGGGGGAGATGAGCAGTTCTTC. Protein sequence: CASSLGLGGDEQFF.

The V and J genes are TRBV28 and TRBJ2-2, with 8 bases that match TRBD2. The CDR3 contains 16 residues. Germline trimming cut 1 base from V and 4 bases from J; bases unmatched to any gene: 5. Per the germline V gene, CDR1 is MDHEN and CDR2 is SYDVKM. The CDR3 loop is CASSLYGGRITGELFF. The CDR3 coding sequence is TGTGCCAGCAGTTTATATGGCGGGAGGATCACCGGGGAGCTGTTTTTT.

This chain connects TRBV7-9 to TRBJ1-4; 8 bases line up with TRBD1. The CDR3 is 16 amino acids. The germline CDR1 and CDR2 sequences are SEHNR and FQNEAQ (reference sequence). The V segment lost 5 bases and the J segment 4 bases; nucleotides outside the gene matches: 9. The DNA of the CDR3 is TGTGCCAGCAGCACCCAGGGGGCTGCCTTTAATGAAAAACTGTTTTTT. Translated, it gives CASSTQGAAFNEKLFF.

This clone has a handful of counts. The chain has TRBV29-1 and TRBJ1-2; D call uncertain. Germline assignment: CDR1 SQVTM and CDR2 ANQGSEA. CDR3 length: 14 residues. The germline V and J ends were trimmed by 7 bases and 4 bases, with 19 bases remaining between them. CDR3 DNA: TGCAGCGCCACCGACCCGACCGTTCCCTATGGCTACACCTTC. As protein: CSATDPTVPYGYTF.

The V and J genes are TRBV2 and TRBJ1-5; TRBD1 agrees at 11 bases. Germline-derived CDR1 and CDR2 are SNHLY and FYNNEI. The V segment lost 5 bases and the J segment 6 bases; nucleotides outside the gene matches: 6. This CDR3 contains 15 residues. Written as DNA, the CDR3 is TGTGCCAGCAGTCCCGGGACAGGGGGACGTCAGCCCCAGCATTTT. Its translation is CASSPGTGGRQPQHF.

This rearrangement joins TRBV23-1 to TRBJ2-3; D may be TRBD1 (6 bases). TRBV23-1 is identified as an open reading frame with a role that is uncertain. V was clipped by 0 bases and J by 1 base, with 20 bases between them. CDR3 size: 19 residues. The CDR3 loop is CASSQSRQATGSCTDTQYF. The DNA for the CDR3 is TGCGCCAGCAGTCAATCGAGACAGGCGACCGGGTCGTGCACAGATACGCAGTATTTT.